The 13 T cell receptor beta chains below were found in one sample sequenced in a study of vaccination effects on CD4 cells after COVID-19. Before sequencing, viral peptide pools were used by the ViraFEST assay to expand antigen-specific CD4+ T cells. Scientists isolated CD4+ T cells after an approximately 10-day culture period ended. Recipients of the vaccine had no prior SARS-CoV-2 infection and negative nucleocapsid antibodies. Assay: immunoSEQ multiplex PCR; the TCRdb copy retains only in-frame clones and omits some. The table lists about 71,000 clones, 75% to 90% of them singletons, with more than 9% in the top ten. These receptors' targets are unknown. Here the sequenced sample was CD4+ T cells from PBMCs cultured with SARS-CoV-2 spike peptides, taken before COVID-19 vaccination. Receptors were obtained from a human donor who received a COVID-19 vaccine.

The DNA for the CDR3 is TGCGCCAGCACCTATTACACGGACAGCACCGGGGAGCTGTTTTTT. As protein: CASTYYTDSTGELFF. The chain carries TRBV5-1 and TRBJ2-2; TRBD1 might be the D (6 bases). The CDR3 has 15 amino acids. Germline V CDR1 and CDR2: SGHRS, YFSETQ. V was cut by 6 bases and J by 4 bases, with 16 bases left in between. The whole variable domain, filled in from reference TRBV5-1 and TRBJ2-2, reads KAGVTQTPRYLIKTRGQQVTLSCSPISGHRSVSWYQQTPGQGLQFLFEYFSETQRNKGNFPGRFSGRQFSNSRSEMNVSTLELGDSALYLCASTYYTDSTGELFFGEGSRLTVL.

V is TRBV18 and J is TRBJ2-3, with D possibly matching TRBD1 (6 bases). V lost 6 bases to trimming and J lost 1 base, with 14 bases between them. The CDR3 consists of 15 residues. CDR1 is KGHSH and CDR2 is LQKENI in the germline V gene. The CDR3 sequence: CASSGRQVRTDTQYF. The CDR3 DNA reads TGTGCCAGCTCCGGCCGACAGGTGCGCACAGATACGCAGTATTTT.

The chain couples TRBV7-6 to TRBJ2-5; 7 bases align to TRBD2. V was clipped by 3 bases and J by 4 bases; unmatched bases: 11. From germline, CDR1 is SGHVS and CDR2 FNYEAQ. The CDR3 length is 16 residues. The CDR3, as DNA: TGTGCCAGCAGCTTTAGCACGGGGGGTTATCCAGAGACCCAGTACTTC. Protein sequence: CASSFSTGGYPETQYF.

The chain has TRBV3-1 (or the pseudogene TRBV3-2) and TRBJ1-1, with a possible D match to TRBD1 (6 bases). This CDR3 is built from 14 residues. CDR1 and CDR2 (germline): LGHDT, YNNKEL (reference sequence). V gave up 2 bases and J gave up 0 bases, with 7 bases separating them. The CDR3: CASSQRTVNTEAFF. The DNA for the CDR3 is TGTGCCAGCAGCCAACGGACAGTGAACACTGAAGCTTTCTTT.

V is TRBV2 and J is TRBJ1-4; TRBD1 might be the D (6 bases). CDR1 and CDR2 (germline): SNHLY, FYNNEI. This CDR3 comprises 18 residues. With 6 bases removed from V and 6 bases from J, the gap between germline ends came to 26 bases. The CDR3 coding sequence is TGTGCCAGCAGGGGGGGCACCTGGGCCATTGCTAAGGATGAAAAACTGTTTTTT. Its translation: CASRGGTWAIAKDEKLFF.

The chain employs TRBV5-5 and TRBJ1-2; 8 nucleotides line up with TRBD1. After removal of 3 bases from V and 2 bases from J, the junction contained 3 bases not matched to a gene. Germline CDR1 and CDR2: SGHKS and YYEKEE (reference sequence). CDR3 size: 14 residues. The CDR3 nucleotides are TGTGCCAGCAGCTGGAGACAGGGGAACTATGGCTACACCTTC. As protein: CASSWRQGNYGYTF.

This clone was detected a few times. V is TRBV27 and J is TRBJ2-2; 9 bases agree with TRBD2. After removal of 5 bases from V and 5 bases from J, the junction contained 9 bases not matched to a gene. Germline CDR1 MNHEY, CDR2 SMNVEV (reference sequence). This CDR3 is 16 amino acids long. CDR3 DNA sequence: TGTGCCAGCAGTCCTCCTTGGCGGGGGGGAACCGGGGAGCTGTTTTTT. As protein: CASSPPWRGGTGELFF.

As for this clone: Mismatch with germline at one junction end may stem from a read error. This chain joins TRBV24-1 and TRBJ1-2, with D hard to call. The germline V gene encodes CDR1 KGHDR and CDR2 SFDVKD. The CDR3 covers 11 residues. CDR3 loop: CAASDSQGYTF. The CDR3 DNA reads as TGTGCCGCCAGTGATTCTCAAGGGTACACCTTC.

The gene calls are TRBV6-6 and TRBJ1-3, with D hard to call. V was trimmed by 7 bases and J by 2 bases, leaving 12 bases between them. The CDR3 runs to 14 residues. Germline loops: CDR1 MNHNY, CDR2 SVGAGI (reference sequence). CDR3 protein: CASISGSAGNTIYF. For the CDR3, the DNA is TGTGCCAGCATTTCGGGATCGGCTGGAAACACCATATATTTT.

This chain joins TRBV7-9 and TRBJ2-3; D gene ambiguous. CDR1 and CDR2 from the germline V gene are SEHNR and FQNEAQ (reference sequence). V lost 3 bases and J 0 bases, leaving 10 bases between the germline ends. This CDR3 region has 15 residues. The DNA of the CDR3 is TGTGCCAGCAGCTTGGCCAGCGCAAGCACAGATACGCAGTATTTT. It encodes CASSLASASTDTQYF.

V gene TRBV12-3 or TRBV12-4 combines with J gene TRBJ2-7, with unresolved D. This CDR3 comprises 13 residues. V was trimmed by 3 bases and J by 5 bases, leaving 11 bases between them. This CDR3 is CASSLMGVHEQYV. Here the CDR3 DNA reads TGTGCCAGCAGTTTGATGGGTGTCCACGAGCAGTACGTC.

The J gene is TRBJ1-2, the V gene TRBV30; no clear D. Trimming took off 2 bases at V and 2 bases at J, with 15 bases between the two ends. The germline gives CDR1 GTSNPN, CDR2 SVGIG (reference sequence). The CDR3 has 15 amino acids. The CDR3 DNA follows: TGTGCCTGGAGTCCACCCCAAAGGAAAAACTATGGCTACACCTTC. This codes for CAWSPPQRKNYGYTF.

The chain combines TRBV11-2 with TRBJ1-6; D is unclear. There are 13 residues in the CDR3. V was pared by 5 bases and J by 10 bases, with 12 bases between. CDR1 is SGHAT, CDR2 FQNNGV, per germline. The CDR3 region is CASSPSGWSPLHF. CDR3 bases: TGTGCCAGCAGCCCATCAGGTTGGTCACCCCTCCACTTT.